This TCR beta chain emerged from a study of cytomegalovirus exposure and HLA in healthy donors (dated by TCRdb to 2017 to 2019). Describing the broader study: An earlier analysis of some 600 of the donors reported around 280 Gb of sequence data and 117 million unique TCR beta sequences obtained from about 179 million T cells. An early release that covered fewer than 750 HLA-typed donors contained around 330 gigabases of sequencing data and 85 million to 100 million unique TCR sequences. Of the roughly 400 genotyped donors, 65% to 90% fell in the genetic ancestry cluster associated with self-reported Caucasian donors. The study was designed to test whether signatures of past pathogen exposure could be identified by cataloging public T cell receptors. The study profiled the T cell repertoires of 550 to 700 subjects by immunosequencing and related them to cytomegalovirus serostatus. In addition to the first cohort of around 670 subjects, a separate validation cohort of 120 different subjects was used. The study combined high-throughput TCR immunosequencing, statistical association of individual TCRs with disease status, and machine learning to predict cytomegalovirus infection status. To study patterns of TCR occurrence, a later analysis re-analyzed previously published TCR beta repertoires from 666 donors and added high-resolution HLA genotyping. The later analysis used no new phenotypic data to find candidate immune exposures, relying instead on TCR beta sequences and their occurrence across donors. An earlier analysis of several hundred of the donors applied high-throughput TCR beta sequencing to assess whether each TCR beta V gene segment acted as functional or pseudogenic. Donor age, sex, ethnicity and CMV serostatus were compiled together with the repertoire data. In a later genetic analysis, genome-wide SNP genotypes for 398 of the 666 donors were used, and that subset was treated as a discovery cohort. All discovery cohort repertoires had been generated on a single sequencing platform. Class I and class II HLA loci were covered by the typing at four-digit resolution. The number of typed donors differed by locus: about 620-630 for A, B, C, DRB1 and DQB1; approximately 520 for DQA1; 606 for DPA1; and around 490 for DPB1. Because of strong linkage in the cohort, four or five DR-DQ haplotypes were treated as single units for association and clustering. On average, roughly 250,000 unique TCR beta nucleotide sequences were sequenced per donor among 398 genotyped donors of the cohort, with roughly 18% of those sequences being non-productive. Here is what the overall study found, with its caveats: Cytomegalovirus status was reported to be diagnosed by the classifier with high specificity and sensitivity in both the original and validation cohorts. When HLA alleles, especially DR and DQ, strongly co-occurred, TCR associations were difficult to assign to individual alleles. Only TCR beta chains were sequenced in this cohort, and the absence of alpha or paired-chain data limited detectable features. In a later analysis, most CMV-associated TCR beta chains were found to appear HLA-restricted, with HLA associations seemingly driven largely by CMV exposure. Correlated functional status among segregating V segments might be attributable to linkage disequilibrium, but an unknown experimental factor could not be ruled out. A later analysis associated about 17,000 TCR beta sequences with specific HLA alleles at a false discovery rate of 0.05. The earlier analysis of 587 of the donors excluded roughly 16 rarely observed V segments, including chromosome 9 orphons, because counts were too low. According to a later analysis, TCR association rates differed among HLA loci, with DRB1 alleles showing the most associated TCRs and HLA-C alleles showing the fewest. Three of the identified cytomegalovirus-associated TCR beta chains were confirmed in vitro to be specific for cytomegalovirus antigens. Compared with the roughly 700-donor mean, donors in an Asian-associated ancestry cluster had fewer N-insertions in productive TCRs, according to a later genetic analysis. Several of the top co-occurrence clusters appeared to be linked to parvovirus B19, influenza, CMV and Epstein-Barr virus, according to a later analysis. A cluster of highly shared sequence variants was judged likely to represent a technical artifact of the sequencing pipeline. Sequencing depth was assumed to be roughly uniform across donors in the presence/absence analyses, though that assumption may not hold. Some IMGT-functional V segments, including TRBV6-2 and TRBV6-3, could not be distinguished by the 87-base-pair reads and were therefore excluded. Across donors, most TCR sequences were observed very rarely, whereas some public TCRs were present in many individuals. The study listed 164 TCR beta chains as associated with cytomegalovirus. The only immune exposure information available for the cohort was CMV serostatus. A later analysis found that HLA-associated TCR beta chains were more clonally expanded and had lower generation probabilities than equally common non-associated chains. HLA typing was unavailable for some donors at each locus, so association tests used only the typed subset. V-gene and J-gene trimming of TCR beta chains was associated with a missense DCLRE1C variant in a later genetic analysis, and the association was replicated in an independent cohort. A further reported finding was that TCR beta sequences accurately predicted the HLA-A and HLA-B alleles for most subjects in the first cohort. According to the authors, the approach could potentially be generalized to other disease states and immunological phenotypes. In an earlier analysis of around 500 of the donors, most TCR beta V segments appeared in productive rearrangements about 90% or about 30% of the time, broadly matching IMGT annotations.

The cohort comprised some 730 healthy bone marrow donors. Cohort members were all nominally healthy when sampled, although unrecorded immune exposures were likely present. The donor was CMV seropositive and was included in the group of 250 to 350 seropositive cohort members. Each donor provided a peripheral blood sample, and peripheral blood mononuclear cells were used for TCR beta sequencing. Genomic DNA was extracted from the blood cell samples with the Qiagen DNeasy Blood Extraction Kit. The germline V gene (reference sequence) gives CDR1 as MNHEY and CDR2 as SMNVEV. V is trimmed back by 8 bases and J by 3 bases, and the junction contains 11 bases that no gene match accounts for. From the cysteine up to the phenylalanine, the CDR3 has a length of 15 residues. The read is trimmed to its CDR3 DNA, 45 bases read in frame from base 1. Of note for this clone: This receptor's antigen is unknown. There are no base qualities to consult, and no much larger clone falls within one base.

To prepare the library, the immunoSEQ multiplex PCR assay was applied. For the multiplex PCR, a mixture combining 60 forward primers for TCR Vbeta segments and 13 reverse primers for TCR Jbeta segments was used. The CDR3 region of rearranged TCR beta genes was amplified from genomic DNA with a multiplex PCR assay. Amplified TCR beta libraries were sequenced as 87-base-pair reads on the Illumina HiSeq System. Per the original workflow: A later analysis counted about 80 million unique TCR beta chains across the 666 repertoires, and roughly 11 million of these chains were shared by at least two donors. Raw reads were error-corrected and collapsed into unique sequences by a nearest-neighbor algorithm in which closely related sequences were merged to remove PCR and sequencing errors. V, D and J gene segments were assigned by aligning CDR3 sequences to IMGT reference sequences. Each retained sequence needed at least a six-nucleotide match to both a V gene segment and a J gene segment. A rearrangement was called productive if the CDR3 had no stop codons and remained in frame with V and J, and every other rearrangement was called non-productive. Following IMGT convention, CDR3 was defined as the stretch from the second conserved V-encoded cysteine up to the conserved J-encoded phenylalanine. In an earlier analysis of around 640 of the donors, sequences lacking an unambiguous match to a single V gene segment were excluded. An earlier analysis of several hundred of the donors called V segments functional above 56.7% productive rearrangements and segregating when the between-donor standard deviation exceeded 5%. A statistical classification framework was built to diagnose cytomegalovirus status from the catalog of TCR beta chain sequences. In a later analysis, TCR nucleotide sequences were compared against IMGT/GENE-DB human TR gene sequences so that V and J genes could be assigned. A later analysis assigned CDR3 sequences and most-parsimonious VDJ recombination scenarios with the TCRdist pipeline. A later analysis defined each TCR beta chain by its CDR3 amino acid sequence plus V-gene family, and excluded reads lacking a unique V-gene family. A later analysis removed roughly 590 highly shared, low-generation-probability nucleotide sequences to deal with suspected cross-contamination and a sequencing artifact. For each public chain, a later analysis derived a clonal expansion index from normalized ranks of inferred template counts within each repertoire. In a later analysis, generation probabilities were computed using a VDJ recombination model fitted to out-of-frame rearrangements, and the results were checked against IGoR. Hypergeometric tests were used in a later analysis to score TCR-TCR, TCR-HLA and TCR-CMV co-occurrence, with a repertoire-size bias correction applied to the TCR pairs. In a later analysis, false discovery rates were estimated by permuting HLA or CMV assignments 20 times. In a later analysis, co-occurring TCRs were grouped using DBSCAN, and TCRdist sequence similarity was added for clustering within HLA-allele-positive subsets. For co-occurrence clustering, repertoires with fewer than 30,000 or more than 120,000 public chains were excluded, along with four to six repertoires with anomalous nucleotide sharing. TCRdb carries this immuneACCESS record with in-frame sequences only. Its versions omit some clonotypes, under half of them owing to an unresolved V gene in the studies checked, with the rest unexplained. That table supplies the V and J calls and clone size; D and trimming were determined from the DNA. The sample records about 200,000 clones, 70% to 80% of which are singletons. About 0.36% of the sample comes from the top ten.

The sequence joins TRBV27 to TRBJ2-7; 9 of the junction bases match TRBD1. Sequencing input: PBMCs. This TCR was sampled from a male donor in good health and CMV-seropositive. The DNA reads as follows: TGTGCCAGCGGGACAACCGGGACAGGGCTCTACGAGCAGTACTTC. Its product reads: CASGTTGTGLYEQYF.